The rows below give T cell receptor beta chains drawn from one sample of a study of identical twins. TCRdb reanalysed the 5' RACE reads using MiXCR and keeps one entry per CDR3 protein. The sample holds under 1 million distinct CDR3 sequences, more than 9% seen once. These same records also appear under a second study, on yellow fever vaccine responses in identical twins.

The sequenced material came from PBMCs. The receptors originated from a woman between 18 and 30 years old in good health. The CDR3 runs from the conserved cysteine through the conserved F or W. A D gene is named only where the DNA matches it firmly. Part of the rows lack a size; the others show once, few, many or a class for expanded clones.

TRBJ1-2 | TRBV28 | TRBD1 | few | CASSFYGDRPNYGYTF | TGTGCCAGCAGTTTCTATGGGGACAGACCTAACTATGGCTACACCTTC
TRBJ1-2 | TRBV20-1 | NA | NA | CSASNSLGLSGGYTF | TGCAGTGCTAGTAACAGCCTCGGTCTTAGTGGTGGCTACACCTTC
TRBJ2-5 | TRBV20-1 | TRBD2 | NA | CSAKPSGSTSGTQYF | TGCAGTGCCAAACCTAGCGGGAGTACGTCCGGGACCCAGTACTTC
TRBJ2-2 | TRBV3-1 | TRBD2 | few | CASSGLAEVMNTGELFF | TGTGCCAGCAGCGGACTAGCGGAAGTTATGAACACCGGGGAGCTGTTTTTT
TRBJ2-1 | TRBV27 | TRBD2 | few | CASSINRDYQGNEQFF | TGTGCCAGCAGTATAAACCGGGACTACCAGGGCAATGAGCAGTTCTTC
TRBJ2-3 | TRBV5-1 | TRBD2 | NA | CASSLFGGITDTQYF | TGCGCCAGCAGCTTATTCGGGGGGATTACAGATACGCAGTATTTT
TRBJ1-2 | TRBV10-3 | NA | NA | CAINGQTDNYGYTF | TGTGCCATCAACGGACAGACCGATAACTATGGCTACACCTTC
TRBJ2-7 | TRBV20-1 | TRBD2 | NA | CSAPPGREPYEQYF | TGCAGTGCCCCACCCGGGCGGGAGCCCTACGAGCAGTACTTC
TRBJ2-7 | TRBV6-1 | NA | NA | CASSPRGFAHEQYF | TGTGCCAGCAGCCCCAGGGGTTTCGCCCACGAGCAGTACTTC
TRBJ2-6 | TRBV9 | NA | NA | CASSVMGSGANVLTF | TGTGCCAGCAGCGTAATGGGCTCTGGGGCCAACGTCCTGACTTTC
TRBJ1-2 | TRBV10-3 | NA | few | CAIVRDTYNYGYTF | TGTGCCATCGTCCGGGACACCTACAACTATGGCTACACCTTC
TRBJ2-1 | TRBV29-1 | NA | many | CSVGRGSSYNEQFF | TGCAGCGTTGGGAGGGGCAGCTCCTACAATGAGCAGTTCTTC
TRBJ1-1 | TRBV5-1 | NA | few | CASSLGQLMEAFF | TGCGCCAGCAGCTTGGGGCAGCTAATGGAGGCTTTCTTT
TRBJ1-1 | TRBV6-1 | NA | NA | CASSEAGSLNTEAFF | TGTGCCAGCAGTGAAGCTGGCAGCCTCAACACTGAAGCTTTCTTT
TRBJ1-2 | TRBV10-3 | NA | many | CAISEGNYGYTF | TGTGCCATCAGTGAAGGGAACTATGGCTACACCTTC
TRBJ2-1 | TRBV18 | TRBD1 | NA | CASSPPVGTARIYNEQFF | TGTGCCAGCTCACCCCCCGTCGGGACAGCAAGGATATACAATGAGCAGTTCTTC
TRBJ2-2 | TRBV5-1 | TRBD2 | few | CASSLRTPGLAVAGELFF | TGCGCCAGCAGCTTGAGGACTCCGGGACTAGCGGTAGCCGGGGAGCTGTTTTTT
TRBJ2-1 | TRBV20-1 | NA | NA | CSALEEWTSSYNEQFF | TGCAGTGCCTTAGAAGAATGGACCAGCTCCTACAATGAGCAGTTCTTC
TRBJ2-3 | TRBV5-1 | NA | many | CASSLGGSGGTSTDTQYF | TGCGCCAGCAGCTTGGGCGGTTCCGGGGGAACTAGCACAGATACGCAGTATTTT
TRBJ2-7 | TRBV25-1 | TRBD2 | few | CASSDVTSGLAGGPGEQYF | TGTGCCAGCAGTGATGTTACGTCGGGACTAGCGGGAGGGCCGGGGGAGCAGTACTTC
TRBJ2-5 | TRBV18 | TRBD1 | NA | CASSHGTDQETQYF | TGTGCCAGCTCACACGGGACAGACCAAGAGACCCAGTACTTC
TRBJ1-3 | TRBV12-3/TRBV12-4 | NA | many | CASSFPKWDFTGNTIYF | TGTGCCAGCAGTTTCCCTAAATGGGATTTCACTGGAAACACCATATATTTT
TRBJ2-1 | TRBV12-3/TRBV12-4 | TRBD2 | NA | CASSLVFPAGGPREQFF | TGTGCCAGCAGTTTAGTCTTCCCAGCGGGGGGGCCAAGGGAGCAGTTCTTC
TRBJ1-6 | TRBV5-1 | TRBD1 | few | CASSLVQGSSPLHF | TGCGCCAGCAGCTTGGTACAGGGGAGTTCACCCCTCCACTTT
TRBJ2-7 | TRBV10-3 | TRBD1 | NA | CAISELDRGYEQYF | TGTGCCATCAGTGAGCTCGACAGGGGCTACGAGCAGTACTTC